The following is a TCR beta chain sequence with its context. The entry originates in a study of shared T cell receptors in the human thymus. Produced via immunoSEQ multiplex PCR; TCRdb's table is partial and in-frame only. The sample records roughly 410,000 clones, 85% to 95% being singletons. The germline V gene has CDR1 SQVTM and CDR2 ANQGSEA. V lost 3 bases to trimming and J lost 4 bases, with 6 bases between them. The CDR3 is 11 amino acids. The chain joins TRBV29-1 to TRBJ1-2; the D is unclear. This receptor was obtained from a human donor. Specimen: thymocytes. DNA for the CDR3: TGCAGCGTTGACCCCTCCTATGGCTACACCTTC. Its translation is CSVDPSYGYTF.